This paragraph reports one TCR beta chain. With V trimmed by 6 bases and J by 1 base, 15 bases remained unmatched. This CDR3 has 18 amino acids. CDR1 SGHAT and CDR2 FQNNGV come from the germline V gene. Original methodology: Counts of nucleated cells, estimated from reference gene primer amplification, were obtained. Libraries were prepared by immunoSEQ multiplex PCR; TCRdb keeps only in-frame clonotypes and omits some of them. That table furnishes V, J and clone size, whereas the DNA furnished D and trimming. The table includes 110,000 to 150,000 clones, approximately 78% detected once. The entry originates in a study of blood T cell repertoires in COVID-19. Study details: Samples of COVID-19 (acute and convalescent) were obtained from the United States, Italy and Spain. T cells, B-cell-depleted T cells, or PBMCs provided the cDNA or gDNA that served as material.

The chain has TRBV11-2 and TRBJ1-1; TRBD1 matches 9 bases. The receptor was derived from a woman at least 80 years old with acute or convalescent COVID-19. The material sequenced was peripheral blood. CDR3 region: CASSSFSRTGVANTEAFF. The CDR3 bases are TGTGCCAGCAGTTCTTTTAGCCGGACAGGGGTGGCGAACACTGAAGCTTTCTTT.